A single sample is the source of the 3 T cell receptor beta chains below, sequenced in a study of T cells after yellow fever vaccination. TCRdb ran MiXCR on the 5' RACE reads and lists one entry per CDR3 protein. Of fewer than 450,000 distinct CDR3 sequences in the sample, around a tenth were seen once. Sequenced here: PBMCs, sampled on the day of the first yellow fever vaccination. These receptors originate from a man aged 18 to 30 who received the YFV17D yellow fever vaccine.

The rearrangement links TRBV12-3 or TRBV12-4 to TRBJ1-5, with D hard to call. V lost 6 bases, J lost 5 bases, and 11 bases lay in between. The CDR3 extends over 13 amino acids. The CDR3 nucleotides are TGTGCCAGCAGCCGACCCGGGGATCAGCCCCAGCATTTT. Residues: CASSRPGDQPQHF.

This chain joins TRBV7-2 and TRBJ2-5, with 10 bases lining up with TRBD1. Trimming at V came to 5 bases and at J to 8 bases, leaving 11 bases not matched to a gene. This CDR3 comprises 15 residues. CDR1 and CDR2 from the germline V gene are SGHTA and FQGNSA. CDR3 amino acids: CASSRIGTGALTQYF. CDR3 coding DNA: TGTGCCAGCAGCCGAATCGGGACAGGGGCTTTAACCCAGTACTTC.

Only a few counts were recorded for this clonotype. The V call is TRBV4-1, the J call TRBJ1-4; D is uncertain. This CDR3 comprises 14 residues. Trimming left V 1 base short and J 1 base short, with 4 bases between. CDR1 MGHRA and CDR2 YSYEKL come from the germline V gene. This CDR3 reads CASSQGVTNEKLFF. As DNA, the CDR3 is TGCGCCAGCAGCCAAGGGGTAACTAATGAAAAACTGTTTTTT.